This T cell receptor beta chain originates from a study of human T cells and chemical hapten exposure. The overall study: How much TCR each sample yielded varied, mostly because pooled library volumes differed slightly.

The study used a library that attached unique molecular identifiers to individual cDNA molecules. Per the original methods: Samples ranged from roughly 20,000 to 700,000 TCRs, with a median of approximately 90,000. TCRdb reprocessed the RACE reads with MiXCR, giving one entry per CDR3 protein. TCRdb, rather than the study authors, made the V and J calls. The repertoire holds some 81,000 distinct CDR3 sequences, with 8.6% as singletons. This CDR3 comprises 14 residues. V trimming: 6 bases; J trimming: 7 bases; junction bases outside the gene matches: 10. The germline gives CDR1 MNHNY, CDR2 SVGAGI (reference sequence). Regarding the study as a whole: Sensitizing to DPC left TCRs with a frequency above 1 in 1000 unaltered.

The time point was: healthy volunteer bleed at 6 weeks. Unfractionated whole blood was the source of the extracted total RNA. This clonotype was picked up many times. The antigen remains unidentified. The J gene is TRBJ1-1, the V gene TRBV6-6; 8 positions match TRBD1. Sequencing used whole blood. The sequence came from a female donor in good health. Some clones in this sample may be carry-over from other donors' samples. CDR3 coding DNA: TGTGCCAGCAGCATCGACAGGGGACGGTATGAAGCTTTCTTT. It specifies CASSIDRGRYEAFF.